Listed below are T cell receptor beta chains from one sample, sequenced in a study of neoadjuvant anti-PD-1 for oral cavity cancer. Sequenced by immunoSEQ multiplex PCR; TCRdb stores in-frame clones only, minus some. The sample yields approximately 6,800 clones, roughly 70% seen once. The starting material was PBMCs, obtained before nivolumab (anti-PD-1) treatment. These receptors came from a person aged 35-79 years with oral cavity squamous cell carcinoma. Both conserved end residues are part of each CDR3. The order of the fields is D gene, V gene, clone size, J gene, CDR3 protein, CDR3 DNA. A D gene is named only where the DNA matches it firmly. Clone size is given for some rows only: seen once, a few or many times, or a class if the clone is expanded.

d_call: NA; v_call: TRBV28; clone_size: NA; j_call: TRBJ2-1; cdr3_aa: CASSSPPHYNEQFF; cdr3_nt: TGTGCCAGCAGTTCACCTCCCCACTACAATGAGCAGTTCTTC
d_call: NA; v_call: TRBV2; clone_size: NA; j_call: TRBJ1-5; cdr3_aa: CASHGEGQPQHF; cdr3_nt: TGTGCCAGCCATGGGGAGGGCCAGCCCCAGCATTTT
d_call: TRBD1; v_call: TRBV28; clone_size: NA; j_call: TRBJ1-6; cdr3_aa: CASSSRDRGGKIFNSPLHF; cdr3_nt: TGTGCCAGCAGTTCCCGGGACAGGGGTGGTAAAATCTTTAATTCACCCCTCCACTTT
d_call: TRBD1; v_call: TRBV29-1; clone_size: few; j_call: TRBJ1-2; cdr3_aa: CSVVRGQGEGGYTF; cdr3_nt: TGCAGCGTTGTTCGAGGACAGGGGGAAGGTGGCTACACCTTC
d_call: NA; v_call: TRBV27; clone_size: NA; j_call: TRBJ1-5; cdr3_aa: CASSLVVGQPQHF; cdr3_nt: TGTGCCAGCAGTTTAGTAGTCGGTCAGCCCCAGCATTTT
d_call: NA; v_call: TRBV30; clone_size: NA; j_call: TRBJ2-1; cdr3_aa: CAWSYGTAKGEQFF; cdr3_nt: TGTGCCTGGAGCTACGGGACTGCAAAGGGCGAGCAGTTCTTC
d_call: NA; v_call: TRBV19; clone_size: few; j_call: TRBJ1-6; cdr3_aa: CASSIPPGRNSPLHF; cdr3_nt: TGTGCCAGTAGTATACCTCCGGGTCGCAATTCACCCCTCCACTTT
d_call: NA; v_call: TRBV19; clone_size: NA; j_call: TRBJ1-4; cdr3_aa: CASSRGGLEGTGKLFF; cdr3_nt: TGTGCCAGTAGTCGGGGAGGGCTCGAGGGTACCGGGAAACTGTTTTTT
d_call: TRBD1; v_call: TRBV6-5; clone_size: NA; j_call: TRBJ2-3; cdr3_aa: CASSNTGADTQYF; cdr3_nt: TGTGCCAGCAGTAACACAGGGGCAGATACGCAGTATTTT
d_call: NA; v_call: TRBV25-1; clone_size: NA; j_call: TRBJ1-3; cdr3_aa: CASSESKGGGGGNTIYF; cdr3_nt: TGTGCCAGCAGTGAATCCAAGGGGGGTGGTGGTGGAAACACCATATATTTT
d_call: NA; v_call: TRBV4-3; clone_size: NA; j_call: TRBJ1-1; cdr3_aa: CASRAGTKNTEAFF; cdr3_nt: TGCGCCAGCAGGGCAGGGACGAAGAACACTGAAGCTTTCTTT
d_call: TRBD1; v_call: TRBV4-1; clone_size: NA; j_call: TRBJ1-4; cdr3_aa: CASSRGQGTDEKLFF; cdr3_nt: TGCGCCAGCAGCCGCGGACAGGGAACTGATGAAAAACTGTTTTTT
d_call: NA; v_call: TRBV7-9; clone_size: NA; j_call: TRBJ1-1; cdr3_aa: CASSLNGGEAFF; cdr3_nt: TGTGCCAGCAGCTTAAACGGGGGTGAAGCTTTCTTT
d_call: NA; v_call: TRBV12-5; clone_size: once; j_call: TRBJ1-5; cdr3_aa: CASGLIGDGSNQPQHF; cdr3_nt: TGTGCTAGTGGTTTGATCGGAGATGGTAGCAATCAGCCCCAGCATTTT
d_call: NA; v_call: TRBV2; clone_size: NA; j_call: TRBJ1-2; cdr3_aa: CASSDSLTYTF; cdr3_nt: TGTGCCAGCAGCGACTCTCTGACCTACACCTTC
d_call: TRBD1; v_call: TRBV5-4; clone_size: NA; j_call: TRBJ1-2; cdr3_aa: CASSFPTRQGGGYTF; cdr3_nt: TGTGCCAGCAGCTTCCCCACAAGACAGGGGGGGGGCTACACCTTC
d_call: TRBD1; v_call: TRBV7-8; clone_size: NA; j_call: TRBJ1-2; cdr3_aa: CASSSRTGGNYGYTF; cdr3_nt: TGTGCCAGCAGCTCCCGGACAGGGGGCAACTATGGCTACACCTTC
d_call: TRBD1; v_call: TRBV2; clone_size: NA; j_call: TRBJ1-4; cdr3_aa: CASSESGDRGIINEKLFF; cdr3_nt: TGTGCCAGCAGTGAATCGGGGGACAGGGGTATTATAAATGAAAAACTGTTTTTT
d_call: NA; v_call: TRBV6-6; clone_size: few; j_call: TRBJ1-1; cdr3_aa: CASSEGGTEAFF; cdr3_nt: TGTGCCAGCAGCGAGGGGGGTACTGAAGCTTTCTTT
d_call: TRBD1; v_call: TRBV7-2; clone_size: NA; j_call: TRBJ2-4; cdr3_aa: CASSFGQGTGKNIQYF; cdr3_nt: TGTGCCAGCAGCTTCGGACAGGGAACAGGCAAAAACATTCAGTACTTC
d_call: TRBD1; v_call: TRBV2; clone_size: NA; j_call: TRBJ1-2; cdr3_aa: CASSEGGGQGDGYTF; cdr3_nt: TGTGCCAGCAGTGAAGGGGGTGGACAGGGTGATGGCTACACCTTC
d_call: NA; v_call: TRBV5-4; clone_size: NA; j_call: TRBJ2-7; cdr3_aa: CASSLAPTSYEQYF; cdr3_nt: TGTGCCAGCAGCTTGGCCCCCACCTCCTACGAGCAGTACTTC
d_call: NA; v_call: TRBV19; clone_size: NA; j_call: TRBJ2-7; cdr3_aa: CASSKQGVTPDEQYF; cdr3_nt: TGTGCCAGTAGCAAACAGGGCGTTACTCCGGACGAGCAGTACTTC
d_call: NA; v_call: TRBV5-4; clone_size: NA; j_call: TRBJ1-5; cdr3_aa: CASSLVPGRDQPQHF; cdr3_nt: TGTGCCAGCAGCTTGGTCCCAGGGAGAGATCAGCCCCAGCATTTT
d_call: TRBD1; v_call: TRBV4-2; clone_size: NA; j_call: TRBJ1-5; cdr3_aa: CASSQDRGGGFSIPLNYSNQPQHF; cdr3_nt: TGTGCCAGCAGCCAAGATCGTGGAGGGGGCTTCTCTATTCCCCTAAACTATAGCAATCAGCCCCAGCATTTT
d_call: TRBD1; v_call: TRBV27; clone_size: NA; j_call: TRBJ1-2; cdr3_aa: CASKRGTGDNYGYTF; cdr3_nt: TGTGCCAGCAAGAGGGGGACAGGAGATAACTATGGCTACACCTTC
d_call: TRBD1; v_call: TRBV7-8; clone_size: NA; j_call: TRBJ1-2; cdr3_aa: CASSLVRDRGHGYTF; cdr3_nt: TGTGCCAGCAGCTTAGTGCGGGACAGGGGGCATGGCTACACCTTC
d_call: NA; v_call: TRBV6-6; clone_size: few; j_call: TRBJ1-5; cdr3_aa: CASKVNSNQPQHF; cdr3_nt: TGTGCCAGCAAGGTGAATAGCAATCAGCCCCAGCATTTT
d_call: TRBD1; v_call: TRBV14; clone_size: NA; j_call: TRBJ2-1; cdr3_aa: CASSLFGTGGGNEQFF; cdr3_nt: TGTGCCAGCAGCCTCTTTGGGACAGGGGGCGGCAATGAGCAGTTCTTC
d_call: NA; v_call: TRBV7-9; clone_size: NA; j_call: TRBJ2-7; cdr3_aa: CASSVGYYEQYF; cdr3_nt: TGTGCCAGCAGTGTTGGGTACTACGAGCAGTACTTC
d_call: NA; v_call: TRBV27; clone_size: NA; j_call: TRBJ1-5; cdr3_aa: CASSLFPTQTGRNQPQHF; cdr3_nt: TGTGCCAGCAGTTTATTTCCCACCCAGACAGGACGCAATCAGCCCCAGCATTTT
d_call: NA; v_call: TRBV4-2; clone_size: NA; j_call: TRBJ1-1; cdr3_aa: CASSQDTTGNTEAFF; cdr3_nt: TGTGCCAGCAGCCAAGACACCACAGGGAACACTGAAGCTTTCTTT
d_call: TRBD2; v_call: TRBV7-6; clone_size: NA; j_call: TRBJ2-1; cdr3_aa: CASSLTVSGGRYNEQFF; cdr3_nt: TGTGCCAGCAGCTTGACGGTTAGCGGGGGTAGATACAATGAGCAGTTCTTC
d_call: NA; v_call: TRBV11-2; clone_size: NA; j_call: TRBJ2-3; cdr3_aa: CASSLSDRGTGTDTQYF; cdr3_nt: TGTGCCAGCAGCTTAAGCGACCGGGGGACAGGCACAGATACGCAGTATTTT
d_call: NA; v_call: TRBV27; clone_size: NA; j_call: TRBJ2-7; cdr3_aa: CASSSYRAYEQYF; cdr3_nt: TGTGCCAGCAGTAGCTACAGGGCCTACGAGCAGTACTTC
d_call: NA; v_call: TRBV10-2; clone_size: NA; j_call: TRBJ1-1; cdr3_aa: CASSWVTRENTEAFF; cdr3_nt: TGCGCCAGCAGTTGGGTTACTCGGGAAAACACTGAAGCTTTCTTT
d_call: TRBD1; v_call: TRBV28; clone_size: NA; j_call: TRBJ2-7; cdr3_aa: CASSLYRGGEQYF; cdr3_nt: TGTGCCAGCAGTTTATACAGGGGTGGTGAGCAGTACTTC
d_call: NA; v_call: TRBV7-2; clone_size: NA; j_call: TRBJ1-2; cdr3_aa: CASSVRTSNYGYTF; cdr3_nt: TGTGCCAGCAGCGTTAGGACCTCTAACTATGGCTACACCTTC
d_call: TRBD2; v_call: TRBV19; clone_size: NA; j_call: TRBJ2-1; cdr3_aa: CASSIGLADSDEQFF; cdr3_nt: TGTGCCAGTAGTATTGGACTAGCGGACTCCGATGAGCAGTTCTTC
d_call: NA; v_call: TRBV7-2; clone_size: NA; j_call: TRBJ2-4; cdr3_aa: CASSLAIGIQYF; cdr3_nt: TGTGCCAGCAGCTTAGCGATTGGCATTCAGTACTTC
d_call: NA; v_call: TRBV4-3; clone_size: once; j_call: TRBJ2-7; cdr3_aa: CASSQERGAGGGPYEQYF; cdr3_nt: TGCGCCAGCAGCCAAGAGAGGGGGGCTGGAGGGGGGCCCTACGAGCAGTACTTC
d_call: NA; v_call: TRBV9; clone_size: NA; j_call: TRBJ1-2; cdr3_aa: CASSVDPWNNYGYTF; cdr3_nt: TGTGCCAGCAGCGTAGACCCATGGAATAACTATGGCTACACCTTC
d_call: TRBD1; v_call: TRBV4-2; clone_size: NA; j_call: TRBJ2-3; cdr3_aa: CASSQDPGTGTDTQYF; cdr3_nt: TGTGCCAGCAGCCAAGATCCCGGGACAGGCACAGATACGCAGTATTTT
d_call: TRBD1; v_call: TRBV19; clone_size: NA; j_call: TRBJ2-1; cdr3_aa: CASRNQGASSYNEQFF; cdr3_nt: TGTGCCAGTAGAAATCAGGGGGCATCGTCCTACAATGAGCAGTTCTTC
d_call: NA; v_call: TRBV6-1; clone_size: once; j_call: TRBJ1-5; cdr3_aa: CASSEGTTGKYSNQPQHF; cdr3_nt: TGTGCCAGCAGTGAAGGGACCACAGGGAAATATAGCAATCAGCCCCAGCATTTT